Below, one T cell receptor beta chain is given with its context. What this receptor recognizes is not known. No much larger clone is present one base from it, and per-base qualities are unavailable. Reading the label with the study, this specimen's time point is: about 28 days (+/-7) after the second vaccine dose. In the paper's terms, the treatment or condition label means: meningococcal conjugate vaccine given as trial control. The vaccinee samples were drawn from two UK trials, COV001 and COV002, one of which was a single-blind randomized controlled phase 2/3 trial testing AZD1222 (ChAdOx1 nCoV-19) in healthy adults. For TCRbeta chain sequencing, PBMC samples were collected from trial participants at day 0 and at day 28 after the second dose. From its cysteine to its phenylalanine, the CDR3 spans 15 amino acids. CDR3 DNA is the only sequence kept; it has 45 bases, read in frame from the first base. The germline ends are 11 bases apart after V is trimmed by 4 bases and J by 0 bases. For CDR1 and CDR2, the germline V gene lists SGHRS and YFSETQ.

The CDR3 regions of human TCRbeta chains were analyzed by immunosequencing. From the authors' description of their analysis: Repertoire TCRs were matched against a reference library of SARS-CoV-2-specific TCRs generated with the MIRA antigen-specificity platform. Breadth was defined as the fraction of unique TCRs that were SARS-CoV-2-associated. Depth was defined as the fraction of total T cells that were SARS-CoV-2-associated. Using the MIRA data, each spike-specific TCR was assigned both to the spike region to which the TCR was reactive and to a CD4 or CD8 class. Log10-transformed breadth and depth values were compared by one-way ANOVA with Sidak's multiple comparisons tests. As stored in TCRdb, this immuneACCESS dataset retains in-frame rearrangements with V and J assigned. A fraction of the clones does not appear; measured against another copy, unresolved V genes explain less than half of the discrepancy, and the remainder lacks a known reason. D and trimming were read from the DNA, whereas the V and J calls and clone size are those reported in that table. In all, the sample holds about 200,000 clones, and 90% to 95% of those were seen once. The ten largest account for approximately 1.5% of the sample.

The data originate from a study of T cell responses to AZD1222 COVID-19 vaccine (dated by TCRdb to the early 2020s). In terms of the full investigation: TCR sequencing covered some 240 trial participants: around 210 given two doses of AZD1222 and about 26 given two doses of MenACWY control vaccine. Trial participants were enrolled by age into 18-55, 56-69 and 70-plus year subgroups, with approximately 150, 30 and 60 TCR-sequenced participants respectively. What the research found in general, with its limitations: Because no day 14 peak-response samples were available, the repertoires could be characterized only after the peak T cell response. The 56-69-year group was small, and its depth increase did not reach significance, likely because of low power. The whole spike protein was spanned by vaccine-associated CD4 TCRs, and dominant responses were seen in regions 160-218 and 743-854. Conclusions about previously exposed vaccinees are limited, since just a handful of AZD1222 recipients were seropositive for SARS-CoV-2 at baseline. Epitopes outside the regions mutated in the B.1.351 and B.1.1.7 variants were reportedly recognized by nearly half of the unique spike-specific TCRs. Participants were mostly white British, with more females than males. The authors suggested clonal diversity may have been underestimated. Spike-specific TCR breadth and depth rose significantly after two AZD1222 doses compared with day 0 and with MenACWY recipients.

Recombination joined TRBV5-1 with TRBJ1-3; the D segment cannot be called with confidence. This TCR derives from an adult who received the MenACWY meningococcal vaccine as a control. Specimen: peripheral blood, collected 28 days after the second dose of the MenACWY control vaccine. CDR3 reads: CASSPNLSSGNTIYF. DNA sequence: TGCGCCAGCAGCCCCAACCTCAGCTCTGGAAACACCATATATTTT.